This is a list of T cell receptor beta chains from one sample in a study of T cell responses to AZD1222 COVID-19 vaccine. This table comes from immunoSEQ multiplex PCR, and its TCRdb copy is limited to in-frame clones, with some not included. The data show more than 80,000 clones, roughly 85% seen once. The sequencing here drew on peripheral blood, taken 28 days after the second AZD1222 dose. All receptors derive from an adult who received the AZD1222 COVID-19 vaccine. Both conserved end residues are part of each CDR3. The D gene is left open where the match is weak. Rows may omit the clone size; those that give it use once, few, many or a size class.

-,TRBJ2-7,TRBD2,TRBV6-2/TRBV6-3,CASSYSTSGRAYEQYF,TGTGCCAGCAGTTACTCGACTAGCGGGAGGGCCTACGAGCAGTACTTC
-,TRBJ1-6,-,TRBV11-2,CASSLEGPVVPLHF,TGTGCCAGCAGCTTAGAGGGTCCGGTGGTGCCCCTCCACTTT
-,TRBJ1-1,-,TRBV5-5,CASLPEGGVNTEAFF,TGTGCCAGCCTACCCGAGGGGGGTGTGAACACTGAAGCTTTCTTT
-,TRBJ1-2,-,TRBV3-1/TRBV3-2,CASAAAGGGYTF,TGTGCCAGCGCCGCCGCGGGGGGTGGCTACACCTTC
-,TRBJ1-4,-,TRBV2,CATSGRDEKLFF,TGTGCCACCTCCGGGAGAGATGAAAAACTGTTTTTT
-,TRBJ2-1,-,TRBV13,CASSPPDRAGEQFF,TGTGCCAGCAGCCCACCGGACCGGGCGGGTGAGCAGTTCTTC
-,TRBJ2-3,TRBD2,TRBV29-1,CSDIGLAGGPADTQYF,TGCAGCGACATCGGACTAGCGGGAGGGCCTGCAGATACGCAGTATTTT
-,TRBJ2-2,-,TRBV7-2,CASSPQGTGELFF,TGTGCCAGCAGCCCTCAGGGAACCGGGGAGCTGTTTTTT
few,TRBJ1-5,TRBD1,TRBV19,CASTPGQGIKPQHF,TGTGCCAGTACTCCGGGACAGGGTATCAAGCCCCAGCATTTT
-,TRBJ1-5,-,TRBV5-8,CASSFPGTYSNQPQHF,TGTGCCAGCAGCTTCCCCGGAACTTATAGCAATCAGCCCCAGCATTTT
once,TRBJ1-3,-,TRBV7-8,CASSLARGDLRNTIYF,TGTGCCAGCAGCTTAGCGCGAGGGGACCTCAGAAACACCATATATTTT
-,TRBJ1-2,-,TRBV27,CASSPYKERDGYTF,TGTGCCAGCAGTCCCTACAAGGAGCGGGATGGCTACACCTTC
-,TRBJ2-5,-,TRBV7-2,CASSLEWKETQYF,TGTGCCAGCAGCTTAGAGTGGAAAGAGACCCAGTACTTC
-,TRBJ1-5,-,TRBV24-1,CATSDLHGSGNQPQHF,TGTGCCACCAGTGATTTGCACGGATCGGGCAATCAGCCCCAGCATTTT
once,TRBJ2-7,TRBD2,TRBV7-3,CASSFTGGEGEQYF,TGTGCCAGCAGCTTCACGGGGGGTGAAGGCGAGCAGTACTTC
-,TRBJ2-7,-,TRBV20-1,CSAREEYEQYF,TGCAGTGCTAGAGAAGAGTACGAGCAGTACTTC